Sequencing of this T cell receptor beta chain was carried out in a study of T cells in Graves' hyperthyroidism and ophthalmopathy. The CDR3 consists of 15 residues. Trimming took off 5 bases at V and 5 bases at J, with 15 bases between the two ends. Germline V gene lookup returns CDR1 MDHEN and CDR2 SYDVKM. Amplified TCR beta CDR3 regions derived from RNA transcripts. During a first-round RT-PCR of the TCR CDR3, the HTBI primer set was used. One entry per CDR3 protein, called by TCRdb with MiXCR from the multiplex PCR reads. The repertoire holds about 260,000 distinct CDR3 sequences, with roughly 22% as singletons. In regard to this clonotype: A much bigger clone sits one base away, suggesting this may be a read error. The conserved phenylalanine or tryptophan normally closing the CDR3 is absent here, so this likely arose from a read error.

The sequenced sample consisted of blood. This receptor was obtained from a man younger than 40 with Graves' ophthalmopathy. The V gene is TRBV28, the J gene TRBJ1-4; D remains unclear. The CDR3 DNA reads TGTGCCAGCAGTCTACCGACCAGGTCGAATGAAAAACTGTTTCTT. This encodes CASSLPTRSNEKLFL.